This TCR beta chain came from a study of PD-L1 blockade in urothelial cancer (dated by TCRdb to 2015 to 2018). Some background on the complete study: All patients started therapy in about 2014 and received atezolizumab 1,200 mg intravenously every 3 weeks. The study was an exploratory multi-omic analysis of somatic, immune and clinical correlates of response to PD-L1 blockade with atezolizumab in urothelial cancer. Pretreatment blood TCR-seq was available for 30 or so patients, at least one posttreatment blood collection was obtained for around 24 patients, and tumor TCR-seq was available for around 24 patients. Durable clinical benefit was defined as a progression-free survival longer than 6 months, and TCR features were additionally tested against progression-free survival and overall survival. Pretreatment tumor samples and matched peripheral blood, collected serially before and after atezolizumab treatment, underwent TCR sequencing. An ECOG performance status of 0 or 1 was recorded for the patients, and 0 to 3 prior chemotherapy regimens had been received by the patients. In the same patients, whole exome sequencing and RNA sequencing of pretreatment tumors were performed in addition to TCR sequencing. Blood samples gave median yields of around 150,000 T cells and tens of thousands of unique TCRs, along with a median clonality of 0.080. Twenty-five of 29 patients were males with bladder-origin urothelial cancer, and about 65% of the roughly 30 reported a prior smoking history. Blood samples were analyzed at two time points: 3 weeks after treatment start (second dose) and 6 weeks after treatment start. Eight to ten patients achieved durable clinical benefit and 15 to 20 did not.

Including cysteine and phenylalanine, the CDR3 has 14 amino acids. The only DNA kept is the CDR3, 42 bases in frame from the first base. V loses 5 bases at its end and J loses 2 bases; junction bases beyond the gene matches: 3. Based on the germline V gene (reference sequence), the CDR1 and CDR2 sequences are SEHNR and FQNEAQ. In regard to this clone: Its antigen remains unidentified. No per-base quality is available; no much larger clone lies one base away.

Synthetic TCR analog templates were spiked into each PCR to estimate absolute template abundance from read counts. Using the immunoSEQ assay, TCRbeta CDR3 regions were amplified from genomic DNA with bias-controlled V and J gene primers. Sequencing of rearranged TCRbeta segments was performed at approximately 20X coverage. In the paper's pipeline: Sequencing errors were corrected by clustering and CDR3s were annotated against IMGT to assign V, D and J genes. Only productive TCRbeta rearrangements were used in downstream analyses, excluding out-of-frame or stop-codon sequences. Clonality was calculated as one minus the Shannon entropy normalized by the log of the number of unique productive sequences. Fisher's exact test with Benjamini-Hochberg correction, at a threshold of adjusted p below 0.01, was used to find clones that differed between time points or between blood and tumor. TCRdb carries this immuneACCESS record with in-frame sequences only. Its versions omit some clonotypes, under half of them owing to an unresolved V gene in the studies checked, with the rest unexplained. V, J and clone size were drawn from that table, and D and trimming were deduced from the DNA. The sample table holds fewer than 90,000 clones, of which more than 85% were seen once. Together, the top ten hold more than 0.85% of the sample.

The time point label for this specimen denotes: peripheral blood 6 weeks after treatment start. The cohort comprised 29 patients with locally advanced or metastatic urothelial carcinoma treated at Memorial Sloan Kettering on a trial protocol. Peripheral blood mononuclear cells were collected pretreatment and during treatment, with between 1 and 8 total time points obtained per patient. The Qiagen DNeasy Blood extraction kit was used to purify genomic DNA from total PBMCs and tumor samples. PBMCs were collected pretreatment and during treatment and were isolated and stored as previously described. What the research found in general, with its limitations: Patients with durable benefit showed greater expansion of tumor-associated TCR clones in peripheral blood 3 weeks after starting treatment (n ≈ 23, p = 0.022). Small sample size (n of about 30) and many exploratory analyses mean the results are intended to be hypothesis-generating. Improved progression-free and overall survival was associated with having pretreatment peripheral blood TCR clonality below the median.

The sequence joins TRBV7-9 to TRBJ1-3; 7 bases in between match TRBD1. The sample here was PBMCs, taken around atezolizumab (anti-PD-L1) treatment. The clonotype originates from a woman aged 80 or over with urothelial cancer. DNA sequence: TGTGCCAGCAGCCCGGGACAGCCTGGAAACACCATATATTTT. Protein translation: CASSPGQPGNTIYF.